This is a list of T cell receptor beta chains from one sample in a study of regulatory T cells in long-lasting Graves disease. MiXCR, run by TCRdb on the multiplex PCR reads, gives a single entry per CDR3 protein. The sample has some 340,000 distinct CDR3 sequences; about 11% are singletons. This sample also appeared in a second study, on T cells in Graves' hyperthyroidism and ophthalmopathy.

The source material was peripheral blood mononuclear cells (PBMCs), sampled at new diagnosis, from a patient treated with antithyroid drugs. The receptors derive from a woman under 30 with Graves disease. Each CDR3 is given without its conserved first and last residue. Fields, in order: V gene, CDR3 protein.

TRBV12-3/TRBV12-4 ASSLMRGGWFRTDTQY
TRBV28 ASRAIGGSYEQY
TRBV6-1 ASRPGQITEAF
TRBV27 ASSSTLNYGYT
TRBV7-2 ASSFIRGETQY
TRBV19 ASSKGRENYGYT
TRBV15 ATSISGDSLRQPQH
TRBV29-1 SVNTDRYNTEAF
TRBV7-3 ASSNHDYSGNTGELF
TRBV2 ASSEWSDGGYT
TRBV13 ASSSLPGVEYGYT
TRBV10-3 AISEWKSYGTIEQY
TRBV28 ASRPGQWIYSNQPQH
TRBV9 ASRILGLATYLYQETQY
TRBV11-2 ASKVASQGAAGGTQY
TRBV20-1 SRTGLYLNTQY
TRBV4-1 ASSLQTDRGGLDYGYT
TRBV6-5 ASSYPPGIPNQPQH
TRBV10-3 AISESRETQY
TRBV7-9 ASSLAASGAYEQY
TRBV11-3 ASSLGNSLQETQY
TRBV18 ASSPVDGVSGNTIY
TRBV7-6 ASSLLGAGPNEQF
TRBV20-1 SARGQGRGYEQF
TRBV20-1 SAILAVFREQF
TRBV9 ASSVGVQGYNEQF